This T cell receptor beta chain was obtained from a study of blood T cell repertoires in COVID-19 (dated by TCRdb to between 2020 and 2021). Describing the broader study: The collaborator samples originated in the United States, Italy and Spain and spanned the acute and convalescent phases of COVID-19. The repertoires were released in a freely available public database intended as a resource for research on the immune response to SARS-CoV-2. The prospective study material was composed of cDNA or gDNA derived from T cells, B-cell-depleted T cells, or PBMCs. The dataset comprised deeply sampled blood TCRbeta repertoires from subjects exposed to, actively infected with, or recovered from COVID-19. Sample metadata almost always included a de-identified subject ID, COVID-19 status, age in years and sex. HLA class I and class II types, where available, came from metadata supplied by the sample provider rather than from assay-based typing. Samples were obtained from the ongoing ImmuneRACE study (first 160 participants) and from about 1,300 subjects provided by 6 global collaborators. Overall study outcomes, separate from this receptor: The amount of clinical and demographic metadata varied by source and participant and was provided uncurated.

With regard to this clone: The antigen it binds to is not known. Per-nucleotide qualities are absent, and no much larger clonotype sits a single base away.

Collaborating institutions collected whole blood in K2EDTA tubes following their own protocols. For TCRbeta analysis, collaborators shipped samples in one of three forms: frozen whole blood, isolated PBMCs, or DNA extracted from either of those sample types. TCRbeta CDR3 regions were amplified from genomic DNA using the immunoSEQ Assay, a bias-controlled multiplex PCR. The authors' analysis ran thus. The number of nucleated cells in each sample was estimated by amplification of reference gene primers within the assay. Sequence reads were collapsed and filtered to measure the absolute abundance of every unique TCRbeta CDR3 rearrangement. For each sample, productive Simpson clonality was calculated as the square root of Simpson's diversity index across productive rearrangements. In TCRdb, the immuneACCESS table is reduced to in-frame sequences with V and J assigned. These tables do not hold every clone; where another copy was compared, an unresolved V gene accounts for under half, and the others remain unexplained. The V and J calls and the clone size are those of that table, but D and trimming were determined from the DNA. The sample data list roughly 150,000 clones, and around 82% of these were observed just once. The ten top clones hold roughly 10% of the sample.

For this chain, trimming is 5 bases at the V end and 2 bases at the J end, and the number of junction bases without a gene match is 2. According to the germline V gene, CDR1 reads LGHNA and CDR2 reads YSLEER. The CDR3 goes from the cysteine to the phenylalanine over 15 residues. Only CDR3 DNA is held: 45 bases, read in frame from base 1. Sequenced: peripheral blood. The receptor was derived from a man between 65 and 85 years old with active or convalescent COVID-19. Recombination joined TRBV4-3 with TRBJ2-3, with TRBD2 identical over 12 junction bases. DNA sequence: TGCGCCAGCAGCGGACTAGCGGGGACCACAGATACGCAGTATTTT. Protein translation: CASSGLAGTTDTQYF.